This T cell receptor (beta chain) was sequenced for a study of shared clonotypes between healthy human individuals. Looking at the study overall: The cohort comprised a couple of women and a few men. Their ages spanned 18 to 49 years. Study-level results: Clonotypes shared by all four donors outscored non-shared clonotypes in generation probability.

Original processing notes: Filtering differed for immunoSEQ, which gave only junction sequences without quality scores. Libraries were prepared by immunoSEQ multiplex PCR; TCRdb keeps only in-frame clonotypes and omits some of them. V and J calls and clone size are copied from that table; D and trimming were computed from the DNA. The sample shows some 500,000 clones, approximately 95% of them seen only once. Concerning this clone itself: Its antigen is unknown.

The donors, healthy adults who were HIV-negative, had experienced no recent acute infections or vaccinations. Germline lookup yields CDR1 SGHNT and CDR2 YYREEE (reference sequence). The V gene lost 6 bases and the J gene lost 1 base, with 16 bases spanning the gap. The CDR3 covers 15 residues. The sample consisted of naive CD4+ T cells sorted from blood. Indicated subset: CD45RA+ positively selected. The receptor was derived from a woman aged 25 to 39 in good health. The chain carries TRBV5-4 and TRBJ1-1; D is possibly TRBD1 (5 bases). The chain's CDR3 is CASTFGPQGNTEAFF. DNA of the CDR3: TGTGCCAGCACCTTCGGCCCCCAGGGGAACACTGAAGCTTTCTTT. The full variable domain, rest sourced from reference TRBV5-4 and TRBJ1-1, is ETGVTQSPTHLIKTRGQQVTLRCSSQSGHNTVSWYQQALGQGPQFIFQYYREEENGRGNFPPRFSGLQFPNYSSELNVNALELDDSALYLCASTFGPQGNTEAFFGQGTRLTVV.